This T cell receptor (beta chain) was recovered during a study of blood T cell repertoires in COVID-19. The wider study: COVID-19 samples collected from the United States, Italy and Spain covered acute and convalescent phases. T cells, B-cell-depleted T cells, or PBMCs supplied cDNA or gDNA.

Germline CDR1 is SGDLS and CDR2 is YYNGEE. This CDR3 has 17 residues. Trimming removed 3 bases at V and 0 bases at J, with 16 bases between. Original processing notes: The authors estimated nucleated cell counts from reference gene primer amplification. Sequencing was performed with immunoSEQ multiplex PCR; in TCRdb, only in-frame clones are kept and a portion is missing. V, J and clone size derive from that table, while D and trimming were established from the DNA sequence. The sample records 45,000 to 60,000 clones, 75% to 90% being singletons. The specimen was peripheral blood. The receptor was derived from a man aged 55 to 70 with acute or convalescent COVID-19. This chain connects TRBV9 to TRBJ2-1; TRBD1 might be the D (5 bases). The chain's CDR3 is CASSATGSVGSYNEQFF. In DNA form, the CDR3 reads TGTGCCAGCAGCGCTACAGGCTCGGTGGGCTCCTACAATGAGCAGTTCTTC.